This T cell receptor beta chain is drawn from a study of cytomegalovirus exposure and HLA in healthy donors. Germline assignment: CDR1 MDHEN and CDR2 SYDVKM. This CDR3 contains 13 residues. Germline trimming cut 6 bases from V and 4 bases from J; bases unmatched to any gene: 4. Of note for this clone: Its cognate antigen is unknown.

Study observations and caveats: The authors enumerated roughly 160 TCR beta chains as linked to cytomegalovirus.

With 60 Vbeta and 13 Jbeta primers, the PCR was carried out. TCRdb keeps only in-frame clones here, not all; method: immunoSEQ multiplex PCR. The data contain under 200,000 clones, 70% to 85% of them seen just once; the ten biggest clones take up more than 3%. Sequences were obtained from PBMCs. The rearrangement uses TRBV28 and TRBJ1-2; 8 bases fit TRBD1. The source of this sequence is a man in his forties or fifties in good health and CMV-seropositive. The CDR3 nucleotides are TGTGCCAGCAGGTCGGGACAGGTCTATGGCTACACCTTC. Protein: CASRSGQVYGYTF.